The 30 T cell receptor beta chains below all came from one sample that was sequenced in a study of blood T cell repertoires in COVID-19. Profiling relied on immunoSEQ multiplex PCR, and the TCRdb table lists in-frame clones only, not all of them. Of around 40,000 clones detected, 70% to 90% appear once; the ten largest clones hold about 8.6%. The sequencing sample was made of peripheral blood. The receptors shown here come from a man in his sixties with active COVID-19.

The CDR3 DNA reads TGTGCCACCAGCAGCGGGACAGGGGGGCCTACAGATACGCAGTATTTT. Encoded protein: CATSSGTGGPTDTQYF. The chain has TRBV15 and TRBJ2-3, with 11 bases aligning to TRBD1. J gave up 3 bases and V 3 bases, and 5 bases lay outside the gene matches. This CDR3 is 16 amino acids long. CDR1 LNHNV and CDR2 YYDKDF come from the germline V gene (reference sequence).

J is TRBJ2-7 and V is TRBV9, with D maybe TRBD2 (6 bases). V was trimmed by 4 bases and J by 2 bases, leaving 19 bases between them. The CDR3 has 16 residues. CDR1 and CDR2 from the germline V gene are SGDLS and YYNGEE. As DNA, the CDR3 is TGTGCCAGCAGCCCCTCGTCCCTAGCGTTCCCCTACGAGCAGTACTTC. This encodes CASSPSSLAFPYEQYF.

In its sample, this clone was seen once. The chain joins TRBV30 to TRBJ1-2; perhaps TRBD1 as D (5 bases). Germline lookup yields CDR1 GTSNPN and CDR2 SVGIG (reference sequence). This CDR3 spans 15 amino acids. Trimming shortened V by 7 bases and J by 4 bases, and 22 bases separated the two germline ends. This CDR3 reads CASRVVQDYGYGYTF. The CDR3 nucleotides are TGTGCCTCGAGGGTGGTACAGGACTATGGCTATGGCTACACCTTC.

The chain employs TRBV7-9 and TRBJ2-3; 7 bases fit TRBD1. J was trimmed by 2 bases and V by 2 bases; bases with no gene match: 7. CDR1 and CDR2 from the germline V gene are SEHNR and FQNEAQ (reference sequence). This CDR3 is 16 amino acids long. The CDR3 DNA follows: TGTGCCAGCAGCTTATCCCAGGGGACAGCCACAGATACGCAGTATTTT. Encoded protein: CASSLSQGTATDTQYF.

The chain uses TRBV4-1 and TRBJ2-3; 13 bases match TRBD2. V lost 1 base and J lost 2; bases outside the gene matches: 15. The CDR3 has 21 amino acids. The V gene's germline CDR1 is MGHRA and CDR2 YSYEKL. The CDR3 sequence is CASSQARMGLAGPTPTDTQYF. The CDR3 region has the DNA TGCGCCAGCAGCCAAGCCCGGATGGGACTAGCGGGACCCACCCCCACAGATACGCAGTATTTT.

The chain joins TRBV1 to TRBJ2-1; the table's TRBD2 call for D was not verified on the DNA. TRBV1 is marked as a pseudogene. The CDR3 loop spans 16 amino acids. The CDR3 region is CTSSLGTSGLYNEQFF. As DNA, the CDR3 is TGCACCAGCAGCCTTGGGACTAGCGGGCTTTACAATGAGCAGTTCTTC.

J is TRBJ1-1 and V is TRBV19; 7 positions agree with TRBD1. The CDR3 spans 13 residues. Germline lookup yields CDR1 LNHDA and CDR2 SQIVND (reference sequence). The ends lost 4 bases at V and 10 bases at J; junction bases unmatched: 9. DNA for the CDR3: TGTGCCAGTAGTAGCGTAGGGGGCGCGGTAGCTTTCTTT. Translated: CASSSVGGAVAFF.

The V and J genes are TRBV3-1 (or the pseudogene TRBV3-2) and TRBJ2-5, with 7 bases that match TRBD1. Germline values: CDR1 LGHDT, CDR2 YNNKEL (reference sequence). Trimming took 6 bases from V and 0 from J; bases not matched to a gene: 4. There are 14 residues in the CDR3. The CDR3 DNA sequence: TGTGCCAGCAGGAAGACAGGGTACCAAGAGACCCAGTACTTC. Translating gives CASRKTGYQETQYF.

The rearrangement joins TRBV6-1 to TRBJ2-7, with D hard to call. This CDR3 is built from 13 residues. V was shortened by 3 bases and J by 3 bases, with 9 bases between the two germline ends. CDR1 and CDR2 from the germline V gene are MNHNS and SASEGT. The CDR3 nucleotides read TGTGCCAGCAGTGATCCCCCCTTCTACGAGCAGTACTTC. Protein: CASSDPPFYEQYF.

J is TRBJ2-3 and V is TRBV4-1, with TRBD2 identical over 12 bases. In germline, CDR1 is MGHRA, CDR2 YSYEKL. Trimming removed 4 bases from V and 0 bases from J; junction bases left unmatched: 8. There are 18 residues in the CDR3. CDR3 loop: CASSPRLAGVESTDTQYF. DNA for the CDR3: TGCGCCAGCAGCCCCAGACTAGCGGGAGTGGAAAGCACAGATACGCAGTATTTT.

The chain couples TRBV9 to TRBJ1-2; D gene ambiguous. Germline-derived CDR1 and CDR2 are SGDLS and YYNGEE. The length of the CDR3 is 14 residues. V lost 0 bases and J 3 bases, leaving 9 bases between the germline ends. Here the CDR3 reads CASSVAAGHYGYTF. CDR3 sequence (DNA): TGTGCCAGCAGCGTAGCCGCAGGCCACTATGGCTACACCTTC.

This chain connects TRBV29-1 to TRBJ2-2; possible D gene TRBD1, 5 bases. Trimming took off 1 base at V and 4 bases at J, with 7 bases between the two ends. Germline values: CDR1 SQVTM, CDR2 ANQGSEA. The CDR3 is 13 residues long. The CDR3 DNA reads as TGCAGCGTTGAAGGCAGGGCCACCGGGGAGCTGTTTTTT. Protein product: CSVEGRATGELFF.

This clone was recorded only once. The chain joins TRBV20-1 to TRBJ2-2; D gene unclear. The V end was cut by 3 bases, the J end by 7 bases, with 9 bases between. Germline values: CDR1 DFQATT, CDR2 SNEGSKA (reference sequence). This CDR3 spans 12 amino acids. This chain's CDR3 is CSASRVIGELFF. The CDR3 DNA reads TGCAGTGCTAGTCGGGTTATCGGGGAGCTGTTTTTT.

This clone is a singleton in its sample. The chain recombines TRBV6-6 with TRBJ1-1; a weak D match, TRBD1 (6 bases). This CDR3 is 11 amino acids long. Germline V lookup: CDR1 MNHNY, CDR2 SVGAGI (reference sequence). V gave up 7 bases and J gave up 11 bases, with 14 bases separating them. Written as DNA, the CDR3 is TGTGCCAGCACAAGCACAGGGCGGGCTTTCTTT. Amino acid sequence: CASTSTGRAFF.

The V and J genes are TRBV10-3 and TRBJ1-3; TRBD1 matches 8 bases. Germline values: CDR1 ENHRY, CDR2 SYGVKD. Trimming took 0 bases from V and 2 from J; bases not matched to a gene: 0. The length of the CDR3 is 15 residues. CDR3 sequence (DNA): TGTGCCATCAGTGAGTCGGACAGGGCTGGAAACACCATATATTTT. Translating it yields CAISESDRAGNTIYF.

The chain recombines TRBV15 with TRBJ2-7; D possibly corresponds to TRBD1 (5 bases). Trimming removed 5 bases from V and 2 bases from J, with 10 bases in between. This CDR3 contains 13 residues. Germline V gene lookup returns CDR1 LNHNV and CDR2 YYDKDF (reference sequence). DNA for the CDR3: TGTGCCACCAGCGAGGCAGGGCCCTACGAGCAGTACTTC. The encoded protein is CATSEAGPYEQYF.

The chain recombines TRBV2 with TRBJ2-3; 9 bases match TRBD2. J lost 6 bases, V lost 2 bases, and 6 bases had no gene match. The CDR3 is 15 amino acids. Looked up from germline, CDR1 is SNHLY and CDR2 is FYNNEI. Here the CDR3 DNA reads TGTGCCAGCAGTGAACTAGCGGGGTCCCCGGATACGCAGTATTTT. It codes for CASSELAGSPDTQYF.

The CDR3 region is CAHRAGGIQETQYF. For the CDR3, the DNA is TGTGCCCACCGGGCGGGAGGGATCCAAGAGACCCAGTACTTC. The gene calls are TRBV6-6 and TRBJ2-5; 9 nucleotides align to TRBD2. Germline loops: CDR1 MNHNY, CDR2 SVGAGI (reference sequence). The CDR3 runs to 14 residues. With 11 bases clipped from V and 1 base from J, the junction kept 8 bases outside the gene matches.

The chain employs TRBV4-1 and TRBJ1-1; the match to TRBD1 covers 7 bases. The CDR3 contains 15 residues. CDR1 and CDR2 (germline): MGHRA, YSYEKL. With 1 base clipped from V and 8 bases from J, the junction kept 10 bases outside the gene matches. CDR3 nucleotide sequence: TGCGCCAGCAGCCAAGGGGACAGAATATTACCCGAAGCTTTCTTT. Protein: CASSQGDRILPEAFF.

CDR3 DNA: TGTGCCAGCACAGGGGCCAACATGAACACTGAAGCTTTCTTT. Its translation is CASTGANMNTEAFF. V and J are TRBV2 and TRBJ1-1, with TRBD1 as a possible D gene (6 bases). Germline V lookup: CDR1 SNHLY, CDR2 FYNNEI. This CDR3 is 14 amino acids long. Trimming removed 7 bases at V and 0 bases at J, with 12 bases between.

This chain connects TRBV5-1 to TRBJ1-4; TRBD1 aligns across 7 bases. Germline CDR1 and CDR2: SGHRS and YFSETQ. This CDR3 has 15 amino acids. Trimming cost V 3 bases and J 6 bases; bases outside gene matches: 8. The CDR3 DNA sequence: TGCGCCAGCAGCTCAGGAGACAGGGTTGATGAAAAACTGTTTTTT. This translates into CASSSGDRVDEKLFF.

The chain recombines TRBV5-1 with TRBJ2-7, with 13 positions matching TRBD2. V shed 9 bases, J shed 5 bases, and the junction held 8 bases outside the gene matches. CDR1 SGHRS and CDR2 YFSETQ come from the germline V gene. The CDR3 has 14 amino acids. Written as DNA, the CDR3 is TGCGCCACCACGCCCGGACTAGCGGGAGACGAGCAGTACTTC. This translates into CATTPGLAGDEQYF.

The CDR3 is CASSEGGTLNEQFF. CDR3 nucleotide sequence: TGTGCCAGCAGTGAAGGGGGCACATTAAATGAGCAGTTCTTC. The chain employs TRBV6-1 and TRBJ2-1; weak D call: TRBD1 (5 bases). CDR1 and CDR2 (germline): MNHNS, SASEGT. V dropped 1 base and J dropped 7 bases, with 11 bases sitting between them. The CDR3 is 14 amino acids.

This chain uses TRBV14 with TRBJ2-3, with 8 bases identical to TRBD1. This CDR3 has 14 residues. The V gene's germline CDR1 is SGHDN and CDR2 FVKESK. The V and J ends lost 4 bases and 2 bases, in that order; junction bases with no gene match: 2. The CDR3 DNA reads TGTGCCAGCAGCCCAGGGGGCATCACAGATACGCAGTATTTT. It encodes CASSPGGITDTQYF.

V gene TRBV27 combines with J gene TRBJ1-2, with no clear D. The germline V and J ends were trimmed by 0 bases and 7 bases, with 12 bases remaining between them. Germline V lookup: CDR1 MNHEY, CDR2 SMNVEV (reference sequence). The CDR3 is 14 residues long. The CDR3 reads CASSLSGGPLGYTF. CDR3 DNA sequence: TGTGCCAGCAGTTTATCTGGCGGCCCCCTTGGCTACACCTTC.

This clone has a single count. V usage is TRBV19 and J usage is TRBJ2-7; D gene unclear. Trimming cost V 1 base and J 2 bases, with 9 bases left between them. This CDR3 is 14 amino acids long. In germline, CDR1 is LNHDA, CDR2 SQIVND (reference sequence). In nucleotides, the CDR3 is TGTGCCAGTAGTATAGCGGGTGGAGCCTACGAGCAGTACTTC. This gives the protein CASSIAGGAYEQYF.

This rearrangement joins TRBV28 to TRBJ2-3, with D maybe TRBD1 (6 bases). The CDR3 is 15 residues long. CDR1 and CDR2 (germline): MDHEN, SYDVKM. V was clipped by 7 bases and J by 6 bases, with 20 bases between them. The CDR3 DNA is TGTGCCAGCAAAGGGGCGGCACAGGGCGGCGATACGCAGTATTTT. Amino acid sequence: CASKGAAQGGDTQYF.

This chain links TRBV25-1 with TRBJ1-5; tentative D call: TRBD1 (6 bases). Per the germline V gene, CDR1 is MGHDK and CDR2 is SYGVNS. The CDR3 extends over 11 amino acids. Trimming pared 4 bases from V and 13 bases from J, leaving 11 bases between. This CDR3 is CASSGGQAQHF. DNA for the CDR3: TGTGCCAGCAGTGGGGGACAAGCGCAGCATTTT.

The gene calls are TRBV11-2 and TRBJ2-7; D gene unclear. The CDR3 is 12 amino acids. V lost 4 bases, J lost 3 bases, and 7 bases lay in between. Germline CDR1 and CDR2: SGHAT and FQNNGV. The DNA for the CDR3 is TGTGCCAGCAGCTCCGCTAGCTACGAGCAGTACTTC. Its translation is CASSSASYEQYF.

This chain links TRBV6-5 with TRBJ2-1; 7 nucleotides line up with TRBD2. V lost 2 bases and J lost 0; bases outside the gene matches: 1. The CDR3 covers 15 residues. Germline values: CDR1 MNHEY, CDR2 SVGAGI. The CDR3: CASSYASGSYNEQFF. CDR3 coding DNA: TGTGCCAGCAGTTACGCTAGCGGCTCCTACAATGAGCAGTTCTTC.